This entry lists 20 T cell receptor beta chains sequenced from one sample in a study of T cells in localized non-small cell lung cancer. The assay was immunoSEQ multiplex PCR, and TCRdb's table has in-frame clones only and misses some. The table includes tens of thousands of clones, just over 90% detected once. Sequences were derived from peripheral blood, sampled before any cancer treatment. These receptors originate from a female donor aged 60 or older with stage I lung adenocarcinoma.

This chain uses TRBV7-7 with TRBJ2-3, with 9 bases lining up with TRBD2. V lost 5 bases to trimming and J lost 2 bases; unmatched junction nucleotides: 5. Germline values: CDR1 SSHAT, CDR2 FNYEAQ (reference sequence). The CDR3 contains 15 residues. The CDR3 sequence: CASSPGTSLTDTQYF. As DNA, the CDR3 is TGTGCCAGCAGCCCCGGGACTAGCCTCACAGATACGCAGTATTTT.

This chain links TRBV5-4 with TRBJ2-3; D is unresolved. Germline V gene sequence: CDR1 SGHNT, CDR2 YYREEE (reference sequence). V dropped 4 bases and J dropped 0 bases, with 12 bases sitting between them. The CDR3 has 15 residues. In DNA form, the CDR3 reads TGTGCCAGCAGCCCGTCCTCTGCTAGCACAGATACGCAGTATTTT. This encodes CASSPSSASTDTQYF.

As DNA, the CDR3 is TGTGCCAGCAGCCCGGGACTAGCGGGGGGCCCGTACCAAGAGACCCAGTACTTC. Translated: CASSPGLAGGPYQETQYF. The rearrangement joins TRBV5-6 to TRBJ2-5, with 15 positions matching TRBD2. Germline trimming cut 4 bases from V and 0 bases from J; bases unmatched to any gene: 7. CDR1 and CDR2 from the germline V gene are SGHDT and YYEEEE. The CDR3 sequence is 18 residues long. Full variable domain (rest looked up from reference TRBV5-6 and TRBJ2-5): DAGVTQSPTHLIKTRGQQVTLRCSPKSGHDTVSWYQQALGQGPQFIFQYYEEEERQRGNFPDRFSGHQFPNYSSELNVNALLLGDSALYLCASSPGLAGGPYQETQYFGPGTRLLVL.

The CDR3, as DNA: TGTGCCAGTAGTTCCCGACGGGACAGGGGTTTGAATGAGCAGTTCTTC. The encoded protein is CASSSRRDRGLNEQFF. The gene calls are TRBV19 and TRBJ2-1; 10 bases match TRBD1. CDR3 length: 16 amino acids. The germline CDR1 and CDR2 sequences are LNHDA and SQIVND (reference sequence). The V and J ends lost 5 bases and 7 bases, in that order; junction bases with no gene match: 11.

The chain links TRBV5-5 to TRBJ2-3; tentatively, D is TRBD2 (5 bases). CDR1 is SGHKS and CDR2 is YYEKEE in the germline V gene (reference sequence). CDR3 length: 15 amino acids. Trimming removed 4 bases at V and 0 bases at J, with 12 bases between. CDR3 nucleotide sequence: TGTGCCAGCAGCGCGGACGGGGTCAGCACAGATACGCAGTATTTT. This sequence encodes CASSADGVSTDTQYF.

Written as DNA, the CDR3 is TGTGCCAGCAGCGTCAGGGGGCGCAGCACAGATACGCAGTATTTT. It yields the protein CASSVRGRSTDTQYF. This chain joins TRBV9 and TRBJ2-3, with 8 bases lining up with TRBD1. There are 15 residues in the CDR3. Germline lookup yields CDR1 SGDLS and CDR2 YYNGEE. The V gene end was trimmed by 2 bases and the J gene end by 0 bases; junction bases not matched to a gene: 2.

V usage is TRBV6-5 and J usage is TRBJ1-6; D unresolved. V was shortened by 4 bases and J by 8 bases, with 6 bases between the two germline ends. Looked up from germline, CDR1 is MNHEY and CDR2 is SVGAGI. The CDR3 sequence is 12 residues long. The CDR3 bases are TGTGCCAGCAGTTTAGACCATTCACCCCTCCACTTT. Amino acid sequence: CASSLDHSPLHF.

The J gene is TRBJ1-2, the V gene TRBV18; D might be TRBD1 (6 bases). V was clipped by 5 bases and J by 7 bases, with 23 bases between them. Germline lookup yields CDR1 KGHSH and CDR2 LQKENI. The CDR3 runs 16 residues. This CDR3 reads CASSSYRDTYSGGYTF. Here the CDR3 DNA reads TGTGCCAGCTCATCCTACCGGGACACTTACTCTGGTGGCTACACCTTC.

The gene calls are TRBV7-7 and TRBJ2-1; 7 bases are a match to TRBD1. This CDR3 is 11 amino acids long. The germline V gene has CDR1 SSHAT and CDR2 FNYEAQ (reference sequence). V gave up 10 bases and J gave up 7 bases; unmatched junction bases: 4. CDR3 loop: CATGGLNEQFF. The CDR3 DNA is TGTGCCACAGGGGGTTTGAATGAGCAGTTCTTC.

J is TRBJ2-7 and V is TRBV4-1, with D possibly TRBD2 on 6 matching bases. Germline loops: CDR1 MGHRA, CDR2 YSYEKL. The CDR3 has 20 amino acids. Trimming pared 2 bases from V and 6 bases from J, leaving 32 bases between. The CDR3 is CASSQLPGLPPHLVQSEQYV. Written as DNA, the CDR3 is TGCGCCAGCAGCCAATTACCGGGACTCCCTCCTCATTTGGTCCAGTCCGAGCAGTACGTC.

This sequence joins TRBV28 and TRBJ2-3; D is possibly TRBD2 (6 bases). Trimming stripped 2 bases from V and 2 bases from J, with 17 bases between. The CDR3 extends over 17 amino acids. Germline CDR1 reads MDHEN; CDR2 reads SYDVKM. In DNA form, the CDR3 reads TGTGCCAGCAGTTTAAATTGGGGGGTGCAGATCACAGATACGCAGTATTTT. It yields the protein CASSLNWGVQITDTQYF. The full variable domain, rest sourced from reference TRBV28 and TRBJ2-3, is DVKVTQSSRYLVKRTGEKVFLECVQDMDHENMFWYRQDPGLGLRLIYFSYDVKMKEKGDIPEGYSVSREKKERFSLILESASTNQTSMYLCASSLNWGVQITDTQYFGPGTRLTVL.

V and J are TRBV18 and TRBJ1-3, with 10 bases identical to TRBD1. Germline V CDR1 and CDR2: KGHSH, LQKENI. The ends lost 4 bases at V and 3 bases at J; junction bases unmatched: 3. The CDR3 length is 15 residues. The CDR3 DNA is TGTGCCAGCTCACTTGACAGGGGGCTTGGAAACACCATATATTTT. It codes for CASSLDRGLGNTIYF.

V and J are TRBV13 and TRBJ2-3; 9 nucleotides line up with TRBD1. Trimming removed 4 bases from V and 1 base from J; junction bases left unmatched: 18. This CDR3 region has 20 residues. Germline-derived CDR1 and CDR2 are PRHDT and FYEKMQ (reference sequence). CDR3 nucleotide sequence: TGTGCCAGCAGCTACGTCCGGGACAGGGATAAGGTTTGGGGCACAGATACGCAGTATTTT. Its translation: CASSYVRDRDKVWGTDTQYF.

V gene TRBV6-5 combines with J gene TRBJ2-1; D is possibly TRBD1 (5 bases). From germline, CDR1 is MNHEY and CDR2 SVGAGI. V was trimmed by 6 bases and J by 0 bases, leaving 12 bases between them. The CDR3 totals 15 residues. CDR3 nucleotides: TGTGCCAGCAGCCTGAGACAGCACTCCTACAATGAGCAGTTCTTC. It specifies CASSLRQHSYNEQFF.

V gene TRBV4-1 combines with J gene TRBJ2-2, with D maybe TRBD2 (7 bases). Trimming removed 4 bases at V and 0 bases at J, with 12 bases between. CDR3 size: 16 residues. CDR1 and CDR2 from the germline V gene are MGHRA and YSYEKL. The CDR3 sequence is CASSLEGGANTGELFF. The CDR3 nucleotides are TGCGCCAGCAGCCTCGAGGGGGGGGCGAACACCGGGGAGCTGTTTTTT.

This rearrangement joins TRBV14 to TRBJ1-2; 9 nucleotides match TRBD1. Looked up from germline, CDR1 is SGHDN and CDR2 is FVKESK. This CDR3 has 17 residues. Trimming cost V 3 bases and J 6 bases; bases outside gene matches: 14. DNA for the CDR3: TGTGCCAGCAGCCACCGACCCCCGGGACAGGGACTGGATGGCTACACCTTC. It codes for CASSHRPPGQGLDGYTF.

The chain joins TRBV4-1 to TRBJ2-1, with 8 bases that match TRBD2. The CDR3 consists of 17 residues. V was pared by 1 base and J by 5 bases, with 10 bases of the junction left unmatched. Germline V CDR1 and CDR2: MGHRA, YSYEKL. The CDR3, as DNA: TGCGCCAGCAGCCAAGCCCCCGGGGGGGGTCAGAACAATGAGCAGTTCTTC. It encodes CASSQAPGGGQNNEQFF.

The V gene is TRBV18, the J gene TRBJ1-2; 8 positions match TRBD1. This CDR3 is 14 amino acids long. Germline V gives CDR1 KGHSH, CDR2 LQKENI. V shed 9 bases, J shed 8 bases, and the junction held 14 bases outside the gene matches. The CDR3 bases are TGTGCCAGTCGAGACCGTCAGGGGGCATTCGGCTACACCTTC. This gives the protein CASRDRQGAFGYTF.

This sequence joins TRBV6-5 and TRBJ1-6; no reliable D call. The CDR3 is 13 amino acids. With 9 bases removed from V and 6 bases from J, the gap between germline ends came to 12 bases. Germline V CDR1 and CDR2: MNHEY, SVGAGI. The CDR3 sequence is CASGREGNSPLHF. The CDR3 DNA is TGTGCCAGTGGACGGGAGGGTAATTCACCCCTCCACTTT.

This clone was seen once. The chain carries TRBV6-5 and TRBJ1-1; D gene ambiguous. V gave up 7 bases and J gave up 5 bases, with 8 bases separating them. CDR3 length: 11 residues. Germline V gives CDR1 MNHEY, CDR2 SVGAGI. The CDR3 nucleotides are TGTGCCAGCAACAGAGGGACTGAAGCTTTCTTT. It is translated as CASNRGTEAFF.